Listed below are T cell receptor beta chains from one sample, sequenced in a study of tumor-infiltrating lymphocytes in localized non-small cell lung cancer. The table came from immunoSEQ multiplex PCR; TCRdb's copy has only in-frame clones and leaves some out. The data contain roughly 10,000 clones, under 85% of them singletons. Sequenced input: lung tumor tissue. These receptors were collected from a human donor with non-small cell lung cancer. Both conserved end residues are part of each CDR3. D genes are given only for firm matches. Size values are once, few and many counts, or a class for expanded clones, and some rows have none.

d_call: TRBD1; clone_size: few; v_call: TRBV4-1; j_call: TRBJ1-5; cdr3_aa: CASSQPSGTGVNQPQHF; cdr3_nt: TGCGCCAGCAGCCAACCTTCCGGGACAGGGGTCAATCAGCCCCAGCATTTT
d_call: .; clone_size: few; v_call: TRBV4-2; j_call: TRBJ1-5; cdr3_aa: CASSPEGVNQPQHF; cdr3_nt: TGTGCCAGCAGCCCTGAGGGGGTAAATCAGCCCCAGCATTTT
d_call: .; clone_size: once; v_call: TRBV5-1; j_call: TRBJ2-1; cdr3_aa: CASSSRESSYNEQFF; cdr3_nt: TGCGCCAGCAGCAGCAGGGAAAGCTCCTACAATGAGCAGTTCTTC
d_call: TRBD1; clone_size: .; v_call: TRBV6-5; j_call: TRBJ1-5; cdr3_aa: CASRPTGDSNQPQHF; cdr3_nt: TGTGCCAGCAGACCTACAGGGGATAGCAATCAGCCCCAGCATTTT
d_call: .; clone_size: .; v_call: TRBV7-2; j_call: TRBJ1-3; cdr3_aa: CASSSSAHRSGNTIYF; cdr3_nt: TGTGCCAGCAGCTCCTCGGCCCATCGCTCTGGAAACACCATATATTTT
d_call: .; clone_size: .; v_call: TRBV4-1; j_call: TRBJ2-7; cdr3_aa: CASSQPGTWPYEQYF; cdr3_nt: TGCGCCAGCAGCCAGCCCGGGACTTGGCCCTACGAGCAGTACTTC
d_call: .; clone_size: .; v_call: TRBV7-6; j_call: TRBJ2-6; cdr3_aa: CASSDAPDAGANVLTF; cdr3_nt: TGTGCCAGCAGCGATGCTCCCGACGCTGGGGCCAACGTCCTGACTTTC
d_call: TRBD2; clone_size: .; v_call: TRBV7-2; j_call: TRBJ2-2; cdr3_aa: CASSSGTSGGWRELFF; cdr3_nt: TGTGCCAGCAGTTCCGGGACTAGCGGGGGGTGGAGGGAGCTGTTTTTT
d_call: .; clone_size: .; v_call: TRBV2; j_call: TRBJ1-1; cdr3_aa: CASRDYTEAFF; cdr3_nt: TGTGCCAGCAGAGACTACACTGAAGCTTTCTTT
d_call: .; clone_size: .; v_call: TRBV18; j_call: TRBJ2-3; cdr3_aa: CASSPFYEENRYF; cdr3_nt: TGTGCCAGCTCACCGTTCTACGAGGAGAACCGGTATTTT
d_call: TRBD1; clone_size: .; v_call: TRBV5-1; j_call: TRBJ1-4; cdr3_aa: CASSWGQGRGDEKLFF; cdr3_nt: TGCGCCAGCAGCTGGGGACAGGGGCGCGGCGATGAAAAACTGTTTTTT
d_call: .; clone_size: .; v_call: TRBV11-3; j_call: TRBJ2-7; cdr3_aa: CASSLVRTEQYF; cdr3_nt: TGTGCCAGCAGCTTAGTAAGGACCGAGCAGTACTTC
d_call: .; clone_size: .; v_call: TRBV10-3; j_call: TRBJ1-6; cdr3_aa: CAIRGGSNSPLHF; cdr3_nt: TGTGCCATCAGGGGAGGGAGTAATTCACCCCTCCACTTT
d_call: .; clone_size: .; v_call: TRBV11-3; j_call: TRBJ1-1; cdr3_aa: CASSPRDKVNTEAFF; cdr3_nt: TGTGCCAGCAGCCCTCGGGACAAAGTGAACACTGAAGCTTTCTTT
d_call: .; clone_size: .; v_call: TRBV10-2; j_call: TRBJ2-1; cdr3_aa: CASSESARGDEQFF; cdr3_nt: TGCGCCAGCAGTGAGTCGGCAAGAGGGGATGAGCAGTTCTTC
d_call: .; clone_size: .; v_call: TRBV2; j_call: TRBJ1-3; cdr3_aa: CASSEGFEFFDSGNTIYF; cdr3_nt: TGTGCCAGCAGTGAAGGATTTGAGTTTTTCGACTCTGGAAACACCATATATTTT
d_call: .; clone_size: few; v_call: TRBV7-9; j_call: TRBJ1-1; cdr3_aa: CASSLASPMGYTEAFF; cdr3_nt: TGTGCCAGCAGCTTAGCCAGTCCTATGGGTTACACTGAAGCTTTCTTT
d_call: TRBD2; clone_size: .; v_call: TRBV5-1; j_call: TRBJ2-1; cdr3_aa: CASSPSGGGNEQFF; cdr3_nt: TGCGCCAGCAGTCCTAGCGGGGGAGGGAATGAGCAGTTCTTC
d_call: .; clone_size: .; v_call: TRBV2; j_call: TRBJ1-1; cdr3_aa: CASSADSDFEAFF; cdr3_nt: TGTGCCAGCAGTGCGGACAGCGACTTTGAAGCTTTCTTT
d_call: TRBD1; clone_size: .; v_call: TRBV13; j_call: TRBJ1-2; cdr3_aa: CASSLAGGYGYTF; cdr3_nt: TGTGCCAGCAGCTTAGCAGGGGGGTATGGCTACACCTTC
d_call: TRBD2; clone_size: .; v_call: TRBV5-6; j_call: TRBJ2-5; cdr3_aa: CASSLAGPSGEETQYF; cdr3_nt: TGTGCCAGCAGCTTGGCCGGTCCCAGCGGGGAAGAGACCCAGTACTTC
d_call: .; clone_size: once; v_call: TRBV19; j_call: TRBJ1-5; cdr3_aa: CASSYRRGEPQHF; cdr3_nt: TGTGCCAGTAGTTACAGGCGGGGCGAGCCCCAGCATTTT
d_call: .; clone_size: few; v_call: TRBV6-1; j_call: TRBJ2-7; cdr3_aa: CASTTAYEQYF; cdr3_nt: TGTGCCAGCACCACAGCCTACGAGCAGTACTTC
d_call: .; clone_size: .; v_call: TRBV2; j_call: TRBJ1-4; cdr3_aa: CASSVQGAVLNEKLFF; cdr3_nt: TGTGCCAGCTCAGTACAAGGGGCAGTACTTAATGAAAAACTGTTTTTT
d_call: .; clone_size: few; v_call: TRBV7-9; j_call: TRBJ1-2; cdr3_aa: CASSPGAGKAPNYGYTF; cdr3_nt: TGTGCCAGCAGCCCTGGGGCAGGGAAGGCCCCTAACTATGGCTACACCTTC
d_call: .; clone_size: few; v_call: TRBV12-5; j_call: TRBJ2-5; cdr3_aa: CASGLHPGLGETQYF; cdr3_nt: TGTGCTAGTGGTTTGCACCCAGGGTTAGGCGAGACCCAGTACTTC
d_call: TRBD2; clone_size: .; v_call: TRBV6-6; j_call: TRBJ2-1; cdr3_aa: CASSPRTSGGYNEQFF; cdr3_nt: TGTGCCAGCAGCCCCCGAACTAGCGGGGGCTACAATGAGCAGTTCTTC
d_call: .; clone_size: .; v_call: TRBV6-6; j_call: TRBJ2-5; cdr3_aa: CASSPRGGGETQYF; cdr3_nt: TGTGCCAGCAGTCCACGGGGTGGGGGAGAGACCCAGTACTTC
d_call: TRBD2; clone_size: .; v_call: TRBV11-3; j_call: TRBJ2-7; cdr3_aa: CASSRGGRDLYEQYF; cdr3_nt: TGTGCCAGCAGCCGGGGGGGACGGGACCTCTACGAGCAGTACTTC
d_call: .; clone_size: once; v_call: TRBV5-1; j_call: TRBJ1-1; cdr3_aa: CASSTDGAEAFF; cdr3_nt: TGCGCCAGCAGCACGGACGGAGCTGAAGCTTTCTTT
d_call: .; clone_size: medium-sized; v_call: TRBV14; j_call: TRBJ1-2; cdr3_aa: CASSRTLIYGYTF; cdr3_nt: TGTGCCAGCAGCCGAACACTTATCTATGGCTACACCTTC